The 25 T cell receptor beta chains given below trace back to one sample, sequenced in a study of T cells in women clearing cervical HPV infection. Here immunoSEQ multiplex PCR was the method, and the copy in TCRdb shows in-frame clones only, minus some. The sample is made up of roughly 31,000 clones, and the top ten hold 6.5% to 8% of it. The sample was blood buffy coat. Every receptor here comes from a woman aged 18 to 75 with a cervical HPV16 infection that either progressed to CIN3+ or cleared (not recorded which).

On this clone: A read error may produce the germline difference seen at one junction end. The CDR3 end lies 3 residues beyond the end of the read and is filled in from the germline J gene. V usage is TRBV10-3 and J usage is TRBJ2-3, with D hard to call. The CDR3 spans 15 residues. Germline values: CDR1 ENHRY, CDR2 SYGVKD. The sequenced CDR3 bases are TGTGCCATCAGTGAGTCCATGGTTCCCTCAGAGACG. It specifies CAISESMVPSET. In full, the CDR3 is CAISESMVPSETQYF.

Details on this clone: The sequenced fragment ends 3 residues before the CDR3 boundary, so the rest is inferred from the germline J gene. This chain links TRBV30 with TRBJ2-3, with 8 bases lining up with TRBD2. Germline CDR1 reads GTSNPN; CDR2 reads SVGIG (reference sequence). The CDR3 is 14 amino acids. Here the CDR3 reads CAWRPSGGQETQYF. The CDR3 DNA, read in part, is TGTGCCTGGAGGCCCAGCGGGGGCCAAGAGACG. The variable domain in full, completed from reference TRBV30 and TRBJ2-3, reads SQTIHQWPATLVQPVGSPLSLECTVEGTSNPNLYWYRQAAGRGLQLLFYSVGIGQISSEVPQNLSASRPQDRQFILSSKKLLLSDSGFYLCAWRPSGGQETQYFGPGTRLTVL.

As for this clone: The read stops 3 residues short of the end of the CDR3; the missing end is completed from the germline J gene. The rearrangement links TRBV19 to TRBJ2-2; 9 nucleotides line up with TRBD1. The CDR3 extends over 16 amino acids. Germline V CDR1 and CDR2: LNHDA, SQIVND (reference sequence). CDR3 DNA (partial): TGTGCCAGTAGTCGATCGCTTGGGACAGGGCTCTCACCG. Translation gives CASSRSLGTGLSP. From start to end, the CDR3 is CASSRSLGTGLSPLFF.

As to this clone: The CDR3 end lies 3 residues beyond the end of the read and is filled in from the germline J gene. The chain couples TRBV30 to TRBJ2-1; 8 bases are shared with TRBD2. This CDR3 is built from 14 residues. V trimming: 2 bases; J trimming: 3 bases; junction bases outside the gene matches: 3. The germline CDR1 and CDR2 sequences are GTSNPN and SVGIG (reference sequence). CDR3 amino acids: CAWSYLAGYNEQFF. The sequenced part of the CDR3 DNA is TGTGCCTGGAGTTACCTAGCGGGCTACAATGAG.

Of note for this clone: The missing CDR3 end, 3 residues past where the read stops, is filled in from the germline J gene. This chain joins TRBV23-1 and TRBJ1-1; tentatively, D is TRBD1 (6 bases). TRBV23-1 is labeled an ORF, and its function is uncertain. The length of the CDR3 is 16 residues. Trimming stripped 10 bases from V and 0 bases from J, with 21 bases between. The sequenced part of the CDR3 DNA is TGCGCCACCTTAAAACCGCGGACAGCTATGAACACTGAA. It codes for CATLKPRTAMNTE. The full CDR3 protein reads CATLKPRTAMNTEAFF.

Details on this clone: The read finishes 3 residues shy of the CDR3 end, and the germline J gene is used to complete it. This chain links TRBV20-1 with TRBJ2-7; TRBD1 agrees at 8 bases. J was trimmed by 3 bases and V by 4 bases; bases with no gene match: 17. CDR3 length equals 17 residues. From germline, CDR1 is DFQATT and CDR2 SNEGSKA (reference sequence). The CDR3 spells CSATSPFLGQGFYEQYF. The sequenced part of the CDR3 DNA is TGCAGTGCTACCTCTCCTTTTCTCGGACAGGGATTCTACGAG.

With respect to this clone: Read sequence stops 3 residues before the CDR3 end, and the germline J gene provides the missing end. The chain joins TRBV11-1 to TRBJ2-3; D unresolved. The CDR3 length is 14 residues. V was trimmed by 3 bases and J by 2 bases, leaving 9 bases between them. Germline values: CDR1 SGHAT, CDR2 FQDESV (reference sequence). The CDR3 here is CASSFYRDTDTQYF. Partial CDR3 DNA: TGTGCCAGCAGCTTCTACAGAGACACAGATACG. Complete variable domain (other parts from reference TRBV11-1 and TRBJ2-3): EAEVAQSPRYKITEKSQAVAFWCDPISGHATLYWYRQILGQGPELLVQFQDESVVDDSQLPKDRFSAERLKGVDSTLKIQPAELGDSAMYLCASSFYRDTDTQYFGPGTRLTVL.

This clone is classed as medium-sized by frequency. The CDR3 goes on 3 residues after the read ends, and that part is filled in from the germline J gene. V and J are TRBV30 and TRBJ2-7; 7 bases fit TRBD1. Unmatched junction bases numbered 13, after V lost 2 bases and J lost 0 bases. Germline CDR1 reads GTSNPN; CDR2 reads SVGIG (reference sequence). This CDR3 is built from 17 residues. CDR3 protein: CAWSPKPTGSHSYEQYF. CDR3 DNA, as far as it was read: TGTGCCTGGAGTCCCAAACCGACAGGGTCACACTCCTACGAG. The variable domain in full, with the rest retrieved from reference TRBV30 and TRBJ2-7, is SQTIHQWPATLVQPVGSPLSLECTVEGTSNPNLYWYRQAAGRGLQLLFYSVGIGQISSEVPQNLSASRPQDRQFILSSKKLLLSDSGFYLCAWSPKPTGSHSYEQYFGPGTRLTVT.

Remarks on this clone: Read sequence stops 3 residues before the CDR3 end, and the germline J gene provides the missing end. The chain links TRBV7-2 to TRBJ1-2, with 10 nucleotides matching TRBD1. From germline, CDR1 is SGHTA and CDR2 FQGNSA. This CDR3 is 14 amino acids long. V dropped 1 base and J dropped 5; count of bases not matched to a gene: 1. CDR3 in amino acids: CASSLGTGGYGYTF. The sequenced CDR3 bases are TGTGCCAGCAGCTTAGGGACAGGGGGGTATGGC.

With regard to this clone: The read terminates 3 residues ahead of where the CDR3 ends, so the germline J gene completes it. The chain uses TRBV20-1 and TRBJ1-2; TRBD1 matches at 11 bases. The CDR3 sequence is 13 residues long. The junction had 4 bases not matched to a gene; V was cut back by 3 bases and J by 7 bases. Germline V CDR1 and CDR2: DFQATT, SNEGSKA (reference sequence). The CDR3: CSARGQGDGGYTF. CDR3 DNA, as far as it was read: TGCAGTGCTAGGGGACAGGGGGACGGTGGC.

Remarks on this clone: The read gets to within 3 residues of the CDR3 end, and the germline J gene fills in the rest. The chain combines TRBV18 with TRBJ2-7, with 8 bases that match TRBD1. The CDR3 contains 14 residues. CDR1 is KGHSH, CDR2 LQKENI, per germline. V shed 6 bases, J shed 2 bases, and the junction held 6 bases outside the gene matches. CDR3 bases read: TGTGCCAGCTCTCTCGACAGGGGTGCCTACGAG. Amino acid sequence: CASSLDRGAYE. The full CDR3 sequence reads CASSLDRGAYEQYF.

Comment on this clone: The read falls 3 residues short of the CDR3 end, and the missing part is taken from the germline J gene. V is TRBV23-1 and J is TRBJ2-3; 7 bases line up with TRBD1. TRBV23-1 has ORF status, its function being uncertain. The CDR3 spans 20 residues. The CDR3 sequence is CASSQSRTGPRLKAEETQYF. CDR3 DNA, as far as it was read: TGCGCCAGCAGTCAATCGAGGACAGGCCCCAGGCTAAAGGCTGAAGAGACG.

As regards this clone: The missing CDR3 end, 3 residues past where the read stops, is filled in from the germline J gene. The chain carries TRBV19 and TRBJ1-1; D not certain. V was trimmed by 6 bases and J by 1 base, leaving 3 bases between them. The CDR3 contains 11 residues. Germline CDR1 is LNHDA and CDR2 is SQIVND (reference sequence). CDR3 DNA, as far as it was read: TGTGCCAGTAGCCGGAACACTGAA. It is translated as CASSRNTE. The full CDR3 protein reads CASSRNTEAFF.

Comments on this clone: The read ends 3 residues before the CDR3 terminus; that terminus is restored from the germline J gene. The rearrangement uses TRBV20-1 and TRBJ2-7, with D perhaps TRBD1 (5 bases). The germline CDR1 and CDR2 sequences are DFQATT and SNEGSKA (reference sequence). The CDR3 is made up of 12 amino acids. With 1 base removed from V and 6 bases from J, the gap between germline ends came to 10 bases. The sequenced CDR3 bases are TGCAGTGCTAGAGTCTTAGGGGTCGAG. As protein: CSARVLGVE. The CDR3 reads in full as CSARVLGVEQYF.

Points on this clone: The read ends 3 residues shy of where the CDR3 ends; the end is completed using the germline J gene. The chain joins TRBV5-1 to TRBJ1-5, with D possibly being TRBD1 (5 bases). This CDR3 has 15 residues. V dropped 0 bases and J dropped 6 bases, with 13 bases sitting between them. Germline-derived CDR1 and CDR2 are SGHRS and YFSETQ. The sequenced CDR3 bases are TGCGCCAGCAGCTTGGTCAGGGTCCCGTCTCAGCCC. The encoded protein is CASSLVRVPSQP. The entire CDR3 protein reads CASSLVRVPSQPQHF. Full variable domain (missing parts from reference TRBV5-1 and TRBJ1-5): KAGVTQTPRYLIKTRGQQVTLSCSPISGHRSVSWYQQTPGQGLQFLFEYFSETQRNKGNFPGRFSGRQFSNSRSEMNVSTLELGDSALYLCASSLVRVPSQPQHFGDGTRLSIL.

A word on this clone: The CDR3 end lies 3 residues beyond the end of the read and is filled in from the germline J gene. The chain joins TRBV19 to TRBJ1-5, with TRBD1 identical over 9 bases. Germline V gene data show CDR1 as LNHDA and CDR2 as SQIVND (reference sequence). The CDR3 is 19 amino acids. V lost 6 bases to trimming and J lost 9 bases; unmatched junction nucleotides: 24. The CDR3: CASRDRGWDLLAVARPQHF. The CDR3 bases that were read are TGTGCCAGTAGGGACAGGGGTTGGGATTTATTAGCCGTAGCTCGGCCC.

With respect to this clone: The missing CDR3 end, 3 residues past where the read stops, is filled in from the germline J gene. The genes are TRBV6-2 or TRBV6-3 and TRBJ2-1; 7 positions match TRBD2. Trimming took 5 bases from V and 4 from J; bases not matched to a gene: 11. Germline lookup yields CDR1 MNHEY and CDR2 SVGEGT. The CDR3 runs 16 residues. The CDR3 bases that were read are TGTGCCAGCAGTCCCCGCGGTGTTAGCGGGTACAATGAG. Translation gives CASSPRGVSGYNE. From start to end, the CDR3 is CASSPRGVSGYNEQFF.

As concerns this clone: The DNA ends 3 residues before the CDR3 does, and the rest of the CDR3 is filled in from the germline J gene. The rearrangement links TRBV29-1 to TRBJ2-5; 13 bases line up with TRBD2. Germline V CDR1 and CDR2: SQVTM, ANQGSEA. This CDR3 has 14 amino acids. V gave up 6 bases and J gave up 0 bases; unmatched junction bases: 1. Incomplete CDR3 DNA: TGCAGCGTGGGACTAGCGGGGAACCAAGAGACC. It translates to CSVGLAGNQET. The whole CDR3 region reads CSVGLAGNQETQYF. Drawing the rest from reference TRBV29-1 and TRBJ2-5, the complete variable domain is SAVISQKPSRDICQRGTSLTIQCQVDSQVTMMFWYRQQPGQSLTLIATANQGSEATYESGFVIDKFPISRPNLTFSTLTVSNMSPEDSSIYLCSVGLAGNQETQYFGPGTRLLVL.

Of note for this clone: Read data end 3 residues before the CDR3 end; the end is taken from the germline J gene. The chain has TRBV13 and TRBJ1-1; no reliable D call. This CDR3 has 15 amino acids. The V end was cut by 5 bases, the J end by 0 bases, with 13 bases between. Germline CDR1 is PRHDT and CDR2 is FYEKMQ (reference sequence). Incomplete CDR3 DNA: TGTGCCAGCAGCGGCGGCCAGCTTCTGAACACTGAA. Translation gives CASSGGQLLNTE. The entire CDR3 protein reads CASSGGQLLNTEAFF.

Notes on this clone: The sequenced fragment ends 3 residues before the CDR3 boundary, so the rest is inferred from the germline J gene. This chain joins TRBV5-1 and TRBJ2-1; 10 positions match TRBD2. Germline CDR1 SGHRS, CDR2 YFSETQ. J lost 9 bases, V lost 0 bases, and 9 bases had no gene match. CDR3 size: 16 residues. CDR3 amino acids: CASSLESSGRTVEQFF. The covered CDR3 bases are TGCGCCAGCAGCTTGGAATCTAGCGGGAGAACGGTTGAG.

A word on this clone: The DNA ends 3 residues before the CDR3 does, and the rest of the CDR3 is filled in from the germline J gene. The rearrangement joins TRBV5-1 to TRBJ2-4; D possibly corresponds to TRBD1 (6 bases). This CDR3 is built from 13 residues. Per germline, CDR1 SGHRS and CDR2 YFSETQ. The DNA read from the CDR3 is TGCGCCAGCAGCGACGGACAGAACTATGGT. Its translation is CASSDGQNYG. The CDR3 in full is CASSDGQNYGQYF.

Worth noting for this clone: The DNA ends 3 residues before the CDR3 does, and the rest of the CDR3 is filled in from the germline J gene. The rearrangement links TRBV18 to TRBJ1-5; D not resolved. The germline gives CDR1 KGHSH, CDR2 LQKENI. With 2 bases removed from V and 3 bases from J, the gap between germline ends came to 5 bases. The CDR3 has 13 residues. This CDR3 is CASSPTDNQPQHF. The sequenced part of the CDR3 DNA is TGTGCCAGCTCACCAACAGACAATCAGCCC. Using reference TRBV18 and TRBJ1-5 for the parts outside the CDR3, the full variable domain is NAGVMQNPRHLVRRRGQEARLRCSPMKGHSHVYWYRQLPEEGLKFMVYLQKENIIDESGMPKERFSAEFPKEGPSILRIQQVVRGDSAAYFCASSPTDNQPQHFGDGTRLSIL.

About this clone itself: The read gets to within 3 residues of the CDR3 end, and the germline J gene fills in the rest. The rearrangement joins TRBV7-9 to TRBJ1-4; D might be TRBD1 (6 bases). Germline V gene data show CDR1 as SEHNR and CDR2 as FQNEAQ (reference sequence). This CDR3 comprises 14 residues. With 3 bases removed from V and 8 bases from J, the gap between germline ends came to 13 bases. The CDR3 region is CASSLSRGDEKLFF. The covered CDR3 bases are TGTGCCAGCAGCTTGTCCAGGGGAGACGAAAAA.

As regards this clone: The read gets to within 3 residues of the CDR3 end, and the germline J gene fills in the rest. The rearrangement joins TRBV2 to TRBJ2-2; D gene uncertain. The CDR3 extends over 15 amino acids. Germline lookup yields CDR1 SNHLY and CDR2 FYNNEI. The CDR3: CASSESGSTNEKLFF. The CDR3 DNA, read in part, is TGTGCCAGCAGTGAAAGTGGATCAACTAATGAAAAG.

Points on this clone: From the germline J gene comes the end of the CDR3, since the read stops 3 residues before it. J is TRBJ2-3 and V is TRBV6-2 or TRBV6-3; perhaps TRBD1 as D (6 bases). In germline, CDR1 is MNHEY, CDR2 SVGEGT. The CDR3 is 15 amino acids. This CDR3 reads CASSQPTGSGQPQYF. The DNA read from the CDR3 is TGTGCCAGCAGCCAGCCAACAGGGTCCGGTCAGCCG.